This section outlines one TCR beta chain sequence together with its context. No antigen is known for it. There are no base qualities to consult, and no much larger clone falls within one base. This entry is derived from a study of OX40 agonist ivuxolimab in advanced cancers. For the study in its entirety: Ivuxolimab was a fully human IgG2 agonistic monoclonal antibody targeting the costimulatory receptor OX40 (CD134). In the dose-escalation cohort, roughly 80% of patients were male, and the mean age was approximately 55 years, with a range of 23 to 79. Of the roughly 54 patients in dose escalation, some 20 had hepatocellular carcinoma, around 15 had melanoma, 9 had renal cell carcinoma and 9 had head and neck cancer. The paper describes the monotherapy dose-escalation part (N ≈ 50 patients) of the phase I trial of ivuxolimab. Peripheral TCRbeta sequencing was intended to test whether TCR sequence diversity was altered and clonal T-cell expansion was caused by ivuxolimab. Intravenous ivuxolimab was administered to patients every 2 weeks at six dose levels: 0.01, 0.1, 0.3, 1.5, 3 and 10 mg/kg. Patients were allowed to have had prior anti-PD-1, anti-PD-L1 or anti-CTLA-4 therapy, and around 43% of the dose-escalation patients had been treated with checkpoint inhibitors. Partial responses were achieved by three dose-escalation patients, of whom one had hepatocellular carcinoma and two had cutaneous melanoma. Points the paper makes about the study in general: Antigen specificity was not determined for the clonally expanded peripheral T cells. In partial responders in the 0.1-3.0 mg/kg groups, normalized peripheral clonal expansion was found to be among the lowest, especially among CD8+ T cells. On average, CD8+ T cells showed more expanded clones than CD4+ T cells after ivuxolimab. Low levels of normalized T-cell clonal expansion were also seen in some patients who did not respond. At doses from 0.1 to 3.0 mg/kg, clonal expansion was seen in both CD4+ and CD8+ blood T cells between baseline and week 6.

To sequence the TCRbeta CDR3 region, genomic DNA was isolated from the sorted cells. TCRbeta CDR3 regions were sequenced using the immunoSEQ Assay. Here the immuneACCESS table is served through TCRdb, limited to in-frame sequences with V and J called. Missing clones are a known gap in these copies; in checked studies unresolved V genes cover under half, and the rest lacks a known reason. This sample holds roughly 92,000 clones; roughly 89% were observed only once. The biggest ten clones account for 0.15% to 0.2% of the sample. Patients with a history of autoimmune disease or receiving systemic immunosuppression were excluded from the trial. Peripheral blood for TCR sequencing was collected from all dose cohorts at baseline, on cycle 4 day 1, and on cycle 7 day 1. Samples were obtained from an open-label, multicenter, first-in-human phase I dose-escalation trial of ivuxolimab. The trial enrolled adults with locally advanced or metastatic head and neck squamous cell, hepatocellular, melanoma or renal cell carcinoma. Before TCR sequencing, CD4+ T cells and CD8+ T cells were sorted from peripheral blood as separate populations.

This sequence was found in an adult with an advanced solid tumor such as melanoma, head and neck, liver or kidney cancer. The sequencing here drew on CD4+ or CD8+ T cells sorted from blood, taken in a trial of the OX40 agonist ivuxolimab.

In nucleotides, the sequence is TGTGCCAGCAGCTTAGTGGGACAGGGCACCCTATCCTACAATGAGCAGTTCTTC. This encodes CASSLVGQGTLSYNEQFF. The chain uses TRBV7-2 and TRBJ2-1, with TRBD1 identical over 9 junction bases. The germline V gene supplies CDR1 SGHTA and CDR2 FQGNSA. Relative to germline, V is missing 1 base and J is missing 1 base, with 8 bases of the junction outside any gene match. The CDR3 runs 18 residues from the cysteine to the phenylalanine. Only the CDR3 DNA is retained, 54 bases long and in frame from the first base.